The 3 T cell receptor beta chains below all came from one sample that was sequenced in a study of cytomegalovirus exposure and HLA in healthy donors. PCR employed 60 Vbeta and 13 Jbeta primers. Profiled with immunoSEQ multiplex PCR; TCRdb holds only in-frame clones, not every one. The sample has approximately 250,000 clones, approximately 81% seen once. Sequencing was carried out using PBMCs. These receptors were collected from a girl aged 2 to 9 in good health and CMV-seronegative.

The rearrangement uses TRBV5-6 and TRBJ2-1; D might be TRBD2 (5 bases). Trimming took 5 bases from V and 0 from J, leaving 12 bases between them. CDR3 size: 15 residues. Germline V gene sequence: CDR1 SGHDT, CDR2 YYEEEE. The CDR3 coding sequence is TGTGCCAGCAGTTTTATCAGCGGCTCCTACAATGAGCAGTTCTTC. Its protein product is CASSFISGSYNEQFF.

With regard to this clone: One junction end does not reproduce the germline sequence, and a read error may be involved. This chain uses TRBV7-9 with TRBJ2-3, with D perhaps TRBD1 (6 bases). This CDR3 is 15 amino acids long. Germline V gene lookup returns CDR1 SEHNR and CDR2 FQNEAQ (reference sequence). CDR3 sequence reads: CASSLGGTGRDIRSF. CDR3 DNA: TGTGCCAGCAGCTTAGGAGGCACCGGCCGGGACATTAGGAGTTTT.

J is TRBJ1-2 and V is TRBV14, with D unclear. The germline gives CDR1 SGHDN, CDR2 FVKESK. This CDR3 is built from 13 residues. The V end was cut by 8 bases, the J end by 2 bases, with 12 bases between. The CDR3 nucleotides read TGTGCCAGCTCCGCCACAGCAAACTATGGCTACACCTTC. Its protein product is CASSATANYGYTF.